This entry lists 19 T cell receptor beta chains sequenced from one sample in a study of identical twins. TCRdb reprocessed the 5' RACE reads via MiXCR and lists one record per CDR3 protein. The data contain 230,000 or so distinct CDR3 sequences, 6.5% to 9.5% of them seen just once; the ten biggest clones take up about 3%. These data were also reused for a study on yellow fever vaccine responses in identical twins.

The source material was CD8+ T cells sorted from blood. The origin of the receptors is a woman aged 18 to 35 in good health.

This clonotype was detected ten times or more. This sequence joins TRBV27 and TRBJ2-7; perhaps TRBD1 as D (5 bases). Trimming cost V 6 bases and J 2 bases, with 11 bases left between them. The CDR3 loop spans 13 amino acids. Germline loops: CDR1 MNHEY, CDR2 SMNVEV (reference sequence). Here the CDR3 reads CASSLTATYEQYF. The CDR3 DNA follows: TGTGCCAGCAGCTTGACAGCGACCTACGAGCAGTACTTC.

V is TRBV4-3 and J is TRBJ2-7; D uncertain. This CDR3 is built from 15 residues. Trimming removed 0 bases from V and 3 bases from J, with 12 bases in between. The germline V gene has CDR1 LGHNA and CDR2 YSLEER. DNA of the CDR3: TGCGCCAGCAGCCAAGATGCAGGAAAGATCTACGAGCAGTACTTC. Amino acid sequence: CASSQDAGKIYEQYF.

This clonotype turned up a few times. The rearrangement joins TRBV24-1 to TRBJ2-2; TRBD1 might be the D (5 bases). Germline lookup yields CDR1 KGHDR and CDR2 SFDVKD. V gave up 5 bases and J gave up 3 bases, with 18 bases separating them. This CDR3 contains 17 residues. DNA of the CDR3: TGTGCCACCAGTGCCGGCAGGGTCATCGTGGACACCGGGGAGCTGTTTTTT. As protein: CATSAGRVIVDTGELFF.

This clonotype was counted between two and nine times. The rearrangement joins TRBV7-9 to TRBJ1-2; a possible D gene is TRBD1 (5 bases). Germline CDR1 and CDR2: SEHNR and FQNEAQ (reference sequence). This CDR3 region has 14 residues. The V gene lost 3 bases and the J gene lost 6 bases, with 14 bases spanning the gap. CDR3: CASSFREGIDGYTF. The CDR3 DNA reads as TGTGCCAGCAGCTTTCGTGAGGGGATCGATGGCTACACCTTC.

The chain is built from TRBV27 and TRBJ2-7, with a weak D call TRBD2 (7 bases). Germline V lookup: CDR1 MNHEY, CDR2 SMNVEV (reference sequence). The CDR3 consists of 16 residues. Trimming stripped 5 bases from V and 3 bases from J, with 20 bases between. The CDR3, as DNA: TGTGCCAGCAGTCCCTTAGGGGGGGACGCCGTCTACGAGCAGTACTTC. Translation gives CASSPLGGDAVYEQYF.

This clonotype was seen a few times. The chain links TRBV10-3 to TRBJ1-2; D perhaps matches TRBD1 (5 bases). V shed 6 bases and J shed 3 bases, with 17 bases lying between them. CDR3 size: 15 residues. CDR1 and CDR2 (germline): ENHRY, SYGVKD. The CDR3 is CAISEPKGTDYGYTF. The CDR3 DNA sequence: TGTGCCATCAGCGAGCCGAAAGGGACGGACTATGGCTACACCTTC.

The table lists this clonotype with a few counts. J is TRBJ2-5 and V is TRBV6-1, with a weak D call TRBD2 (5 bases). The CDR3 sequence is 13 residues long. V shed 5 bases and J shed 0 bases, with 7 bases lying between them. Germline CDR1 and CDR2: MNHNS and SASEGT. CDR3: CASSTADQETQYF. Written as DNA, the CDR3 is TGTGCCAGCAGTACAGCGGACCAAGAGACCCAGTACTTC.

There are a few counts of this clonotype. This sequence joins TRBV6-2 or TRBV6-3 and TRBJ2-1; no clear D gene. Trimming cost V 2 bases and J 9 bases, with 8 bases left between them. There are 12 residues in the CDR3. Per germline, CDR1 MNHEY and CDR2 SVGEGT. The DNA of the CDR3 is TGTGCCAGCAGTTACGTAGAGTCTGAGCAGTTCTTC. It codes for CASSYVESEQFF.

This clonotype was observed a handful of times. This CDR3 is missing its conserved last phenylalanine or tryptophan, likely due to a read error. The chain employs TRBV7-9 and TRBJ2-6; D possibly corresponds to TRBD2 (6 bases). The V end lost 5 bases, the J end lost 1 base, and 15 bases lay between the germline ends. Germline V gene lookup returns CDR1 SEHNR and CDR2 FQNEAQ (reference sequence). The CDR3 is made up of 17 amino acids. CDR3 in amino acids: CASSPGGLESGANVLTL. For the CDR3, the DNA is TGTGCCAGCAGCCCCGGGGGACTGGAATCTGGGGCCAACGTCCTGACTCTC.

The rearrangement uses TRBV5-6 and TRBJ1-3; the match to TRBD1 covers 9 bases. Per the germline V gene, CDR1 is SGHDT and CDR2 is YYEEEE. V was clipped by 4 bases and J by 0 bases; unmatched bases: 14. The CDR3 is made up of 19 amino acids. For the CDR3, the DNA is TGTGCCAGCAGCCCAAGATTGCCGGGACAGGGAGACTCTGGAAACACCATATATTTT. Translating gives CASSPRLPGQGDSGNTIYF.

The chain has TRBV29-1 and TRBJ2-7, with no clear D. V dropped 6 bases and J dropped 2 bases, with 14 bases sitting between them. CDR1 SQVTM and CDR2 ANQGSEA come from the germline V gene. The CDR3 runs to 13 residues. CDR3 DNA sequence: TGCAGCGTGGTGACGGACGCCGCCTACGAGCAGTACTTC. Its translation is CSVVTDAAYEQYF.

This clonotype was counted only a few times. The chain links TRBV7-8 to TRBJ2-5; D possibly corresponds to TRBD2 (6 bases). Trimming stripped 4 bases from V and 3 bases from J, with 18 bases between. The germline CDR1 and CDR2 sequences are SGHVS and FQNEAQ. The CDR3 has 16 amino acids. This CDR3 is CASSSYDWGEEETQYF. As DNA, the CDR3 is TGTGCCAGCAGCTCTTACGACTGGGGGGAGGAAGAGACCCAGTACTTC.

This clonotype was counted at least ten times. This chain uses TRBV27 with TRBJ1-5; 9 bases agree with TRBD1. The germline CDR1 and CDR2 sequences are MNHEY and SMNVEV (reference sequence). V was clipped by 4 bases and J by 6 bases; unmatched bases: 10. The CDR3 contains 16 residues. The CDR3 spells CASSYTGGGSGQPQHF. The CDR3, as DNA: TGTGCCAGCAGTTACACAGGGGGCGGGAGCGGTCAGCCCCAGCATTTT.

In this sample, this clonotype turned up a few times. The rearrangement uses TRBV4-2 and TRBJ2-7; 8 bases agree with TRBD2. The CDR3 sequence is 15 residues long. The V gene's germline CDR1 is LGHNA and CDR2 YNFKEQ. V shed 2 bases, J shed 3 bases, and the junction held 6 bases outside the gene matches. The chain's CDR3 is CASSQFSGELYEQYF. The CDR3 nucleotides read TGTGCCAGCAGCCAATTTAGCGGGGAACTCTACGAGCAGTACTTC.

This chain uses TRBV27 with TRBJ2-7, with D possibly being TRBD1 (6 bases). CDR1 is MNHEY, CDR2 SMNVEV, per germline (reference sequence). The length of the CDR3 is 15 residues. V lost 6 bases, J lost 2 bases, and 17 bases lay in between. DNA for the CDR3: TGTGCCAGCAGCTCACCCCGGGACATGACCTACGAGCAGTACTTC. Residues: CASSSPRDMTYEQYF.

The chain carries TRBV10-3 and TRBJ2-7; TRBD1 agrees at 7 bases. CDR1 is ENHRY, CDR2 SYGVKD, per germline. CDR3 length: 16 residues. V lost 0 bases, J lost 0 bases, and 5 bases stayed unmatched. CDR3 bases: TGTGCCATCAGTGAGTCGAAAGGGGGCCTCTCCTACGAGCAGTACTTC. This encodes CAISESKGGLSYEQYF.

This clonotype was detected a few times. The chain combines TRBV14 with TRBJ2-7; D is unresolved. V lost 0 bases and J 2 bases, leaving 5 bases between the germline ends. CDR1 and CDR2 (germline): SGHDN, FVKESK. The CDR3 consists of 13 residues. CDR3 in amino acids: CASSQEYPYEQYF. The DNA of the CDR3 is TGTGCCAGCAGCCAAGAATACCCCTACGAGCAGTACTTC.

This clonotype was counted ten times or more. The CDR3, as DNA: TGCGCCAGCAGCCATCGCCAGATGGACCGTGGCTACACCTTC. It codes for CASSHRQMDRGYTF. This chain joins TRBV4-1 and TRBJ1-2; no reliable D call. Germline V lookup: CDR1 MGHRA, CDR2 YSYEKL. The V end lost 3 bases, the J end lost 7 bases, and 15 bases lay between the germline ends. This CDR3 region has 14 residues.

This clonotype was counted many times. V and J are TRBV6-6 and TRBJ2-1, with D possibly TRBD1 on 6 matching bases. The CDR3 runs to 12 residues. Trimming took 2 bases from V and 10 from J, leaving 9 bases between them. Germline lookup yields CDR1 MNHNY and CDR2 SVGAGI (reference sequence). CDR3 coding DNA: TGTGCCAGCAGTTACGGGACAAAAGAGCAGTTCTTC. This translates into CASSYGTKEQFF.